This is a list of T cell receptor beta chains from one sample in a study of blood T cell repertoires in COVID-19. Libraries were prepared by immunoSEQ multiplex PCR; TCRdb keeps only in-frame clonotypes and omits some of them. The top ten clones hold more than 5% of a sample with fewer than 70,000 clones, 84% of them seen once. Sequenced material: peripheral blood. The receptors were gathered from a woman aged 60-70 years with acute or convalescent COVID-19. Each CDR3 is given with its conserved first and last residue. A D gene is named only where the DNA matches it firmly. Size values are once, few and many counts, or a class for expanded clones, and some rows have none.

cdr3_nt | cdr3_aa | v_call | clone_size | j_call | d_call
TGTGCCAGCAGTTATGGGGCGGGAAGGGAGCAGTACTTC | CASSYGAGREQYF | TRBV6-5 | . | TRBJ2-7 | .
TGTGCCAGCAGTGAAGGGAGGTATCAGCCCCAGCATTTT | CASSEGRYQPQHF | TRBV2 | . | TRBJ1-5 | .
TGCGCCAGCAGCCTCAAGGGGGACACTGAAGCTTTCTTT | CASSLKGDTEAFF | TRBV5-1 | . | TRBJ1-1 | .
TGTGCCAGCAGCTTCGGGACTAGTAGGGACAATGAGCAGTTCTTC | CASSFGTSRDNEQFF | TRBV5-4 | . | TRBJ2-1 | TRBD2
TGTGCCAGCAGCGTACAGCTACAGGCTTCTAATGAAAAACTGTTTTTT | CASSVQLQASNEKLFF | TRBV9 | . | TRBJ1-4 | .
TGTGCCAGCAGCTTGGGGGGAGGCAATCAGCCCCAGCATTTT | CASSLGGGNQPQHF | TRBV11-3 | once | TRBJ1-5 | .
TGCGCCAGCAGCATGACAGGCCGCCCAGATACGCAGTATTTT | CASSMTGRPDTQYF | TRBV5-1 | . | TRBJ2-3 | .
TGCGCCAGCAGCTTAGGGGGAATCGGGGACACCATATATTTT | CASSLGGIGDTIYF | TRBV5-1 | . | TRBJ1-3 | .
TGTGCCAGCAGCCTAGACAGGGATCGCAATCAGCCCCAGCATTTT | CASSLDRDRNQPQHF | TRBV6-5 | few | TRBJ1-5 | TRBD1
TGTGCCAGCAGCTTAGGCGGGACCACCCTGGGGGAGCAGTACTTC | CASSLGGTTLGEQYF | TRBV11-3 | . | TRBJ2-7 | .
TGTGCCACCAGCAGAGTTGGAGGCACTAATGAAAAACTGTTTTTT | CATSRVGGTNEKLFF | TRBV15 | . | TRBJ1-4 | .
TGTGCCAGCAGCGTGACTGCGGGGGAGAACCAAGAGACCCAGTACTTC | CASSVTAGENQETQYF | TRBV9 | . | TRBJ2-5 | TRBD2
TGTGCCAGCAGCCTTGGACTAGGAGGGGATACGCAGTATTTT | CASSLGLGGDTQYF | TRBV3-1/TRBV3-2 | . | TRBJ2-3 | TRBD2
TGTGCCAGCAGTGAATACGGGGGTTATAGCAATCAGCCCCAGCATTTT | CASSEYGGYSNQPQHF | TRBV6-1 | . | TRBJ1-5 | .
TGTGCCAGCAGCCAGGCAGGGAATGGGCTCTACGAGCAGTACTTC | CASSQAGNGLYEQYF | TRBV3-1/TRBV3-2 | . | TRBJ2-7 | .
TGTGCCACCAGTGATTTGCCGCGGACTAGCGGAACCCTGGGGAATGAGCAGTTCTTC | CATSDLPRTSGTLGNEQFF | TRBV24-1 | once | TRBJ2-1 | TRBD2
TGCGCCAGCAGCCAAGGGGGCAGGGGTGGTGGCTACACCTTC | CASSQGGRGGGYTF | TRBV4-1 | . | TRBJ1-2 | .
TGTGCCAGCAGTCCACCCCGGACAGGGTATACCAATGAGCAGTTCTTC | CASSPPRTGYTNEQFF | TRBV6-4 | . | TRBJ2-1 | TRBD1
TGTGCCAGCTCACCAACGGGACAGGGAGCCGAGCAGTACTTC | CASSPTGQGAEQYF | TRBV18 | . | TRBJ2-7 | TRBD1
TGTGCCAGCAGTGTTGGGATAACTAGCGGGGCTGGGGATACGCAGTATTTT | CASSVGITSGAGDTQYF | TRBV25-1 | . | TRBJ2-3 | TRBD2
TGTGCCAACAGTGAATCTCGTTATAATTCACCCCTCCACTTT | CANSESRYNSPLHF | TRBV2 | . | TRBJ1-6 | .
TGTGCCAGCAGCCCGGCTGCAGCGCCCTCCTACGAGCAGTACTTC | CASSPAAAPSYEQYF | TRBV4-2 | once | TRBJ2-7 | .
TGTGCCAGCAGCCCGGACGGACAGGGGTCTGGAAACACCATATATTTT | CASSPDGQGSGNTIYF | TRBV5-6 | . | TRBJ1-3 | TRBD1
TGTGCCAGCAGTTACCGACTTACAGGGAACACTGAAGCTTTCTTT | CASSYRLTGNTEAFF | TRBV6-2/TRBV6-3 | . | TRBJ1-1 | .
TGTGCCAGCAGCCCTAGCGGGGGGAGCACAGATACGCAGTATTTT | CASSPSGGSTDTQYF | TRBV7-2 | . | TRBJ2-3 | TRBD2
TGTGCCAGCCAAGTAGCAGATACGCAGTATTTT | CASQVADTQYF | TRBV5-8 | . | TRBJ2-3 | .
TGTGCCAGCAGTCCCGGGACAGCGAACACTGAAGCTTTCTTT | CASSPGTANTEAFF | TRBV6-5 | . | TRBJ1-1 | TRBD1
TGCGCCAGCAGTGGAACAGGCCCCCTTGGAGAAAAACTGTTTTTT | CASSGTGPLGEKLFF | TRBV10-2 | . | TRBJ1-4 | .
TGCAGCGTCGTTTACCGGGACTTAGACGCAGATACGCAGTATTTT | CSVVYRDLDADTQYF | TRBV29-1 | . | TRBJ2-3 | .
TGTGCCAGCACCTATAATGCACAGGGCCGGCATGGCTACACCTTC | CASTYNAQGRHGYTF | TRBV5-6 | . | TRBJ1-2 | .
TGTGCCAGTAGTATAGATCAGGGCCAAGAGACCCAGTACTTC | CASSIDQGQETQYF | TRBV19 | . | TRBJ2-5 | .
TGTGCCAGCAGCTTAGGGGGGGACGCGGGATTCTCCTACGAGCAGTACTTC | CASSLGGDAGFSYEQYF | TRBV7-9 | . | TRBJ2-7 | .
TGTGCCAGCAGCTTAGGGCTAGCGGGGGGTAGCTCCTACAATGAGCAGTTCTTC | CASSLGLAGGSSYNEQFF | TRBV7-9 | . | TRBJ2-1 | TRBD2
TGTGCCAGCAGCCAATCACGAGGAGCCAACTATGGCTACACCTTC | CASSQSRGANYGYTF | TRBV16 | once | TRBJ1-2 | .
TGTGCCAGCAGCTTGCGCGGGGGGAATGGCTACACCTTC | CASSLRGGNGYTF | TRBV5-6 | . | TRBJ1-2 | .
TGCGCCAGCAGCTTGGGCGATGCGGGGCATGGAGATACGCAGTATTTT | CASSLGDAGHGDTQYF | TRBV5-1 | . | TRBJ2-3 | .
TGTGCCAGCAGCTTCCAGGACACCAACACAGATACGCAGTATTTT | CASSFQDTNTDTQYF | TRBV7-2 | . | TRBJ2-3 | .
TGTGCCAGTAGTAGGCTAGCGGTCCCGGGACCTTTGAGCTCCTACAATGAGCAGTTCTTC | CASSRLAVPGPLSSYNEQFF | TRBV19 | . | TRBJ2-1 | TRBD2
TGTGCCATCAGCGAATACCGGGACAGGGTCGGCACAGATACGCAGTATTTT | CAISEYRDRVGTDTQYF | TRBV10-3 | . | TRBJ2-3 | TRBD1
TGCGCCAGCAGTGAGTACGGCTCTGGAAACACCATATATTTT | CASSEYGSGNTIYF | TRBV10-2 | . | TRBJ1-3 | .
TGTGCCACCAGTGGGAGACAGGGGAGGAACAATGAGCAGTTCTTC | CATSGRQGRNNEQFF | TRBV24-1 | . | TRBJ2-1 | TRBD1
TGTGCCAGCAGCGATGGACAGGGAGATGGCTACACCTTC | CASSDGQGDGYTF | TRBV9 | few | TRBJ1-2 | TRBD1
TGTGCCAGCAGCCAAGACGTGGGAGGGAATCAGTACTTC | CASSQDVGGNQYF | TRBV14 | . | TRBJ2-4 | TRBD2
TGCGCCAGCAGTTCGGGGGGGCCCAAAAACATTCAGTACTTC | CASSSGGPKNIQYF | TRBV5-1 | . | TRBJ2-4 | TRBD2
TGTGCCAGCAGCTCGGACACTGAAGCTTTCTTT | CASSSDTEAFF | TRBV5-4 | . | TRBJ1-1 | .
TGCGCCAGCAGTGAGACCGGGGGCTCCTACGAGCAGTACTTC | CASSETGGSYEQYF | TRBV10-1 | few | TRBJ2-7 | .
TGTGCCAGTAGCGACAGGGGGCCTGGGGCTTTCTTT | CASSDRGPGAFF | TRBV19 | . | TRBJ1-1 | TRBD1
TGTGCCAGCAGTTCCGGGGACAGCGCCTACGAGCAGTACTTC | CASSSGDSAYEQYF | TRBV6-5 | . | TRBJ2-7 | TRBD1
TGTGCCAGTGGGGAGGTGGCTGAAGCTTTCTTT | CASGEVAEAFF | TRBV6-5 | . | TRBJ1-1 | .
TGTGCCAGTAGATACAAAGAAACCCTCTCCTACGAGCAGTACTTC | CASRYKETLSYEQYF | TRBV19 | . | TRBJ2-7 | .
TGTGCCAGTAGTATAACAGTGAACACTGAAGCTTTCTTT | CASSITVNTEAFF | TRBV19 | . | TRBJ1-1 | .
TGTGCCAGCAGCCAAGACGGTGCGCGGAATCAGCCCCAGCATTTT | CASSQDGARNQPQHF | TRBV3-1/TRBV3-2 | . | TRBJ1-5 | .
TGTGCCAGCAGCTATGGACAGGGCGGCCTAACTGAAGCTTTCTTT | CASSYGQGGLTEAFF | TRBV5-6 | . | TRBJ1-1 | TRBD1
TGTGCCAGCCAGCCTCCGGTGGCGGGGGACACAGATACGCAGTATTTT | CASQPPVAGDTDTQYF | TRBV19 | few | TRBJ2-3 | TRBD2
TGTGCCTGGAGTGGACAGGGGAATTCACCCCTCCACTTT | CAWSGQGNSPLHF | TRBV30 | few | TRBJ1-6 | TRBD1
TGTGCCAGCAGTTACGAGGGAAACACCATATATTTT | CASSYEGNTIYF | TRBV6-5 | . | TRBJ1-3 | .
TGTGCCAGCAGCTTAGCAGGGGGCCCAGCCAAAAACATTCAGTACTTC | CASSLAGGPAKNIQYF | TRBV5-4 | . | TRBJ2-4 | TRBD1
TGTGCCAGCAGTTACTCGAGACAGGGGGTAGAGACCCAGTACTTC | CASSYSRQGVETQYF | TRBV6-5 | . | TRBJ2-5 | TRBD1
TGTGCCAGCAGTTACTCGACTAACACTGAAGCTTTCTTT | CASSYSTNTEAFF | TRBV6-5 | . | TRBJ1-1 | .
TGTGCCAGCAGCTCGAGGTGGACTGAAGCTTTCTTT | CASSSRWTEAFF | TRBV13 | . | TRBJ1-1 | .